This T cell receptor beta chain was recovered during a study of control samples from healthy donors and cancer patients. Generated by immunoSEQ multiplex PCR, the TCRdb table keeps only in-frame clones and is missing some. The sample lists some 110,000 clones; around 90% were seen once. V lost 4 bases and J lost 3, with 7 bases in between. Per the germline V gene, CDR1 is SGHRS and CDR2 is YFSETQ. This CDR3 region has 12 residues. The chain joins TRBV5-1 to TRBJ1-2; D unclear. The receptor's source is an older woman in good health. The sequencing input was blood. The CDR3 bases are TGCGCCAGCAGCGGCGGGGACTATGGCTACACCTTC. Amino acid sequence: CASSGGDYGYTF.